This T cell receptor (beta chain) was retrieved from a study of shared clonotypes between healthy human individuals. Study-wide results and limits: Non-shared clonotypes were found to have lower generation probabilities than the clonotypes that were shared by all four of the sorted-subset donors.

The donors, all of them Caucasian adults, lived in Nashville, Tennessee. It was into CD45RA+ naive and CD45RA-negative memory subsets that the CD4+ cells were split. Study processing details: There were no quality scores in the junction-only immunoSEQ sequences, so filtering differed. Produced via immunoSEQ multiplex PCR; TCRdb's table is partial and in-frame only. V and J calls and clone size are copied from that table; D and trimming were computed from the DNA. The sample yields about 2 million clones, 85% to 95% seen once. On this clone: What it binds is not known.

This clonotype was sampled from a man aged 18 to 29 in good health. The sample was naive CD4+ T cells sorted from blood. Subset: CD45RA+ positively selected.

CDR3: CASGKGTVPPGYTF. The DNA for the CDR3 is TGTGCCAGCGGTAAGGGCACAGTCCCCCCTGGCTACACCTTC. The rearrangement joins TRBV6-1 to TRBJ1-2; unclear D gene. Trimming cost V 8 bases and J 7 bases, with 20 bases left between them. The CDR3 extends over 14 amino acids. Germline CDR1 MNHNS, CDR2 SASEGT.